The T cell receptor beta chain described here comes from a study of vaccination and CD4 T cells after COVID-19 (dated by TCRdb to the early 2020s). For the wider study: Every convalescent patient had a positive nasal swab PCR test for SARS-CoV-2, with mild disease in roughly 10 patients and severe disease in one. In the convalescent cohort there were six males and four females, among whom were two Hispanic individuals, seven Caucasians, two Asians and one multiracial person. Participants received two doses of either the Pfizer-BioNTech BNT162b2 vaccine (n=8) or the Moderna mRNA-1273 vaccine (n=2). Post-COVID blood samples from convalescent patients were collected a median of approximately 100 days after diagnosis, with a range of 35 to 161 days. Post-vaccine blood samples were collected a median of about 72 days after the second vaccine dose, ranging from roughly 13 to 250 days. The cultures were stimulated with overlapping spike peptide pools from SARS-CoV-2 and from the common cold coronaviruses HCoV-NL63, HCoV-OC43 and HCoV-229E. Control cultures used a CEFX viral epitope pool as positive control, an HIV-1 Nef peptide pool as negative control, or no peptide. The spike-specific CD4+ TCR repertoire was compared before and after mRNA vaccination in 10 COVID-19 convalescent patients and a few infection-naive healthy vaccine recipients. Summary of the overall study and its limitations: An increase in the median number of SARS-CoV-2-reactive clonotypes from 20 to 25 after infection to roughly 36 after vaccination was observed, but the change was not found to be significant. Only a relatively small number of convalescent patients were included in the study, and early timepoints following natural infection were not analyzed. In convalescent patients, a median about 84% of post-vaccine SARS-CoV-2-reactive clones were detected only after vaccination, and vaccine-specific priming was suggested by this finding. Nearly all vaccine-specific clones in convalescent patients (304 of 307) were mono-reactive for SARS-CoV-2 spike rather than cross-reactive with common cold coronaviruses.

Interpreted using the paper, the treatment or condition label stands for: roughly ten-day PBMC culture with coronavirus spike peptide pools or control peptides (ViraFEST assay). The study used the ViraFEST assay, which expanded antigen-specific T cells with peptide pools and then identified expanded clonotypes by TCR sequencing. The convalescent patients' positive SARS-CoV-2 PCR tests were from March to December 2020, which was before the Alpha, Beta and Delta variants emerged in the United States. Each well held 2 million to 2.5 million PBMCs cultured with around 10 ug/ml peptide pools in IMDM containing 5% human AB serum and roughly 9 IU/ml IL-2. Half of the culture medium was replaced with fresh IL-2-containing medium on days 3 and 7. CD4+ T cells were isolated after approximately eleven days of culture through negative selection using the EasySep CD4+ T cell isolation kit. Ficoll-Paque Plus gradient centrifugation was used to isolate PBMCs from whole blood, and the isolated PBMCs were then either used fresh or cryopreserved at -140C. Culture conditions were generally each tested in triplicate wells.

This clonotype was detected only a few times. Its target antigen remains unknown. Within one base of it there is no much larger clone, and no base qualities were kept. Library preparation used PCR. TCR sequencing of DNA from cultured CD4+ T cells used the Oncomine TCR Beta short-read assay at the Johns Hopkins FTIC core. The QIAamp micro DNA kit was used to extract genomic DNA from the cultured CD4+ T cells. Oncomine TCR Beta libraries from cultured CD4+ T cells were pooled with unique dual indexes and sequenced on an Illumina iSeq 100. As for how the authors treated the data: Non-productive sequences were filtered out, and CDR3s that did not start with C, did not end with F or W, or were shorter than 7 amino acids were discarded. Antigen-specific clonotypes were identified with the MANAFEST web application by comparing peptide-stimulated wells with reference and other culture wells. An FDR below 0.05, an odds ratio above 5, and a productive frequency above 0.1% in at least two of three replicate wells were required for clones to be considered positive. A clonotype was classed as cross-reactive if the clonotype showed significant expansion both in SARS-CoV-2 spike wells and in at least one common cold coronavirus spike condition. Levenshtein distances (stringdist) and unrooted phylogenetic trees (ape) in R version 3.6.1 were used to assess CDR3 homology. Starting from the raw public reads, TCRdb applied fastp trimming at Q25, assembled clones with MiXCR and retained in-frame beta chains. Each entry merges the rows of one CDR3 protein and shows their most common DNA and genes. TCRdb's processing, not the authors' own work, is the source of the V and J calls. The sample has some 12,000 distinct CDR3 sequences on record, 60% of them singletons. The ten largest clones represent 22% of the sample.

Sequenced: CD4+ T cells from blood, cultured in vitro. The sequence was collected from a human donor who had recovered from COVID-19.

DNA sequence: TGTGCCAGCAGCTTAAATCAGGGGGGTGGCTACACCTTC. Protein translation: CASSLNQGGGYTF. The chain was built from TRBV11-2 and TRBJ1-2; a stretch of 7 junction bases matches TRBD1. According to the germline V gene, CDR1 reads SGHAT and CDR2 reads FQNNGV. The CDR3 holds 13 amino acids from the cysteine to the phenylalanine. The only DNA kept is the CDR3, 39 bases in frame from the first base. V trim: 2 bases; J trim: 7 bases; unmatched bases: 4.